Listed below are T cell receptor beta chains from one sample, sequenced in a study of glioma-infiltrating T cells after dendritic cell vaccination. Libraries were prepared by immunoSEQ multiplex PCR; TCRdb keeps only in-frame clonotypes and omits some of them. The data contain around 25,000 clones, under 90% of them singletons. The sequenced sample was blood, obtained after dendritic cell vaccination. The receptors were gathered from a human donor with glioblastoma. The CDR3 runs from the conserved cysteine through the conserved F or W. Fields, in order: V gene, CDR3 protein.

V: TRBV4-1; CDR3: CASSQKVGANTGELFF
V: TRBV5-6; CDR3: CASSGTDSYEQYF
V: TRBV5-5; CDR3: CASSWEDFSSGNTIYF
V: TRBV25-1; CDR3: CASRKEGSGNTEAFF
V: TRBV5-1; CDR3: CASSPGLAGQETQYF
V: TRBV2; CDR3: CASSTEGGDKETQYF
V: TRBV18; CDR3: CASSPSRDTQYF
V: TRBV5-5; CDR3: CASSAETGRRLAFF
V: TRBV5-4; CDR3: CASTRKGQLNSPLHF
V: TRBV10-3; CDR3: CAINFSPSHGYTF
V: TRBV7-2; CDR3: CASSPWASGQETQYF
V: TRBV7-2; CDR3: CASSLQGQAPYEQYF
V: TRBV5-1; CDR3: CASNSGTSVNTGELFF
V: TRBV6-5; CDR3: CASSPGSRGSPLHF
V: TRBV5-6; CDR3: CASSPPSRGARTEAFF
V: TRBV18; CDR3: CASSPRGSDRTGGNTEAFF
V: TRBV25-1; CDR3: CATRGGNTEAFF
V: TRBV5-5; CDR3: CASNRQSNTEAFF
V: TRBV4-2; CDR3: CASSTTGVLHPGYEQYF
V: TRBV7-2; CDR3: CASSYRGTNTEAFF
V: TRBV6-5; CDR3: CASGGGQGVSEQFF
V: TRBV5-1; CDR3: CASTWTGEAQETQYF
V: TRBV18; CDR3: CASSLTGTGELFF
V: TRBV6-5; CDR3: CASRDDHRGTGELFF
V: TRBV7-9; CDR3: CASSPHYQFSPLHF
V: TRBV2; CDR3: CASPTGGLGDTQYF
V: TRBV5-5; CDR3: CASSSEDRGRSYGYTF
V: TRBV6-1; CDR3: CASSEVGYGGGGREQFF
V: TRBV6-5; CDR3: CASSMTGDGEKLFF
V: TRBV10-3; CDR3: CAIKGVSNEQFF
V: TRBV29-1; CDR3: CSVREPYNYGYTF
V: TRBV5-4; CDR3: CASSPGLATYEQYF
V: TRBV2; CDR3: CASREDSSSTDTQYF
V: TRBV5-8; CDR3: CASSPNFYEQFF
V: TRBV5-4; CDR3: CASSRTGEHSPLHF
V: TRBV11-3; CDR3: CAALYRDRVNDQPQHF
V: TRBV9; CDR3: CASSVEGDYEQYF
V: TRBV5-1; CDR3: CASSLRTVGMGYTF
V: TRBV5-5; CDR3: CASSSSQAYNEKLFF
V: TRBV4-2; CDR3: CASSQSGQGEFF
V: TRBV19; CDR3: CASSMGPGTGGNYGYTF
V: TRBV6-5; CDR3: CASSSPSGGTTDTQYF
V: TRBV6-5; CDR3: CASSYQNIADTQYF
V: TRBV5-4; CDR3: CASSFNAAGTAGNFYGYTF
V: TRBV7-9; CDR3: CASSLVGRISGNTIYF
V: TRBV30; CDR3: CAWRWGVEAFF
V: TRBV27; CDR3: CASRPQGTHQPQHF
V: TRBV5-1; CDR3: CASSSAGTGPYNEQFF
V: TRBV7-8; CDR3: CASSLGPDEQYF
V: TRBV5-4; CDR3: CASSLIGTGRKETQYF
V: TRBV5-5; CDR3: CASSRGMAYEQYF
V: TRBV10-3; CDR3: CATNRGGGETQYF
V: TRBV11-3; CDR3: CASSLVQEKLFF
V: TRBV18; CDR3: CASSPAGTGANVLTF
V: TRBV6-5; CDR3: CASRRQAGELFF
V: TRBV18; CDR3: CASSPPGADTQYF
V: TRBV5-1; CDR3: CASRSGDSNQPQHF
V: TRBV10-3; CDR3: CAISDTSGVVTGELFF